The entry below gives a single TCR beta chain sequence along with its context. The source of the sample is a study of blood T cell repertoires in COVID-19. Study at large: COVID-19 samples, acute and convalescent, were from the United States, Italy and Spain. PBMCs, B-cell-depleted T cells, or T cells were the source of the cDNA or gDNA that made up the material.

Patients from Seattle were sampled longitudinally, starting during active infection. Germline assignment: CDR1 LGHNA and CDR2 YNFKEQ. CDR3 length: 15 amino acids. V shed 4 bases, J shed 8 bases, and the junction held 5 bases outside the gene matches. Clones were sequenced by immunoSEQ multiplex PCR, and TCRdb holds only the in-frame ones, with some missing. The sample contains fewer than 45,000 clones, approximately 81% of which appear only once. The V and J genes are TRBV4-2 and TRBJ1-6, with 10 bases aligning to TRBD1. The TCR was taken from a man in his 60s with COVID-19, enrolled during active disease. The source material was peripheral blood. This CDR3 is CASSPRTGGDSPLHF. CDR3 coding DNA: TGTGCCAGCAGCCCGAGGACAGGGGGGGATTCACCCCTCCACTTT.